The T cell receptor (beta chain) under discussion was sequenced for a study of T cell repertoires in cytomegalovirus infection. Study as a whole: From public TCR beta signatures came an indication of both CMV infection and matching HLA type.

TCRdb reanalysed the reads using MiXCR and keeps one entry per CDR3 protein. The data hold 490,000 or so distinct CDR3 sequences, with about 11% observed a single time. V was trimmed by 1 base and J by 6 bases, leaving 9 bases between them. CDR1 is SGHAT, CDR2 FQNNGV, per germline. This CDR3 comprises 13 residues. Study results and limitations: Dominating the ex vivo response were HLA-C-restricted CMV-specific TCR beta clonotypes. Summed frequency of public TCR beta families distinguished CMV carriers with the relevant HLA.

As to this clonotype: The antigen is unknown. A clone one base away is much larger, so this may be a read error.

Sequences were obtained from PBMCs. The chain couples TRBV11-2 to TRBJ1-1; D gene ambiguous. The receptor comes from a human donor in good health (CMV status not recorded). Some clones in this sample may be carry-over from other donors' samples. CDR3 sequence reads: CASSLVAHAEAFF. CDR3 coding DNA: TGTGCCAGCAGCTTAGTGGCACACGCTGAAGCTTTCTTT.